This T cell receptor beta chain comes out of a study of cytomegalovirus exposure and HLA in healthy donors (dated by TCRdb to about 2017). Study-level background: An earlier analysis of roughly 610 of the donors reported about 300 Gb of sequence data and 95 million to 140 million unique TCR beta sequences obtained from approximately 180 million T cells. The later analysis used no new phenotypic data to find candidate immune exposures, relying instead on TCR beta sequences and their occurrence across donors. The study aimed to test whether signatures of past pathogen exposure could be identified by cataloging public T cell receptors. A later analysis re-examined previously published TCR beta repertoires from 600 to 700 donors and added high-resolution HLA genotyping to investigate patterns of TCR occurrence. Donor age, sex, ethnicity and CMV serostatus were compiled alongside the repertoire data. In an earlier analysis of several hundred of the donors, high-throughput TCR beta sequencing was used to judge whether each TCR beta V gene segment behaved as functional or pseudogenic. The number of typed donors differed by locus: about 620-630 for A, B, C, DRB1 and DQB1; 522 for DQA1; 606 for DPA1; and some 450 for DPB1. HLA typing covered class I and class II loci at four-digit resolution. Among 398 genotyped donors of the cohort, an average of roughly 240,000 unique TCR beta nucleotide sequences were sequenced per donor, roughly 18% of them non-productive. A later genetic analysis used genome-wide SNP genotypes for about three fifths of the 666 donors, treating that subset as a discovery cohort. High-throughput TCR immunosequencing, statistical association of individual TCRs with disease status, and machine learning were combined to predict cytomegalovirus infection status. The genetic ancestry cluster associated with self-reported Caucasian donors included 65% to 90% of the roughly 410 genotyped donors. Using immunosequencing, the study profiled T cell repertoires from fewer than 700 subjects and related those repertoires to cytomegalovirus serostatus. Every discovery cohort repertoire had been produced on one sequencing platform. A separate validation cohort of about 110 different subjects was used in addition to the approximately 640-subject first cohort. Roughly five DR-DQ haplotypes were treated as single units for association and clustering because of strong linkage in the cohort. Approximately 310 gigabases of sequencing data and approximately 85 million unique TCR sequences were included in an early release covering around 600 HLA-typed donors.

Overall study outcomes, separate from this receptor: The only immune exposure information available for the cohort was CMV serostatus. In a later analysis, several top co-occurrence clusters were reported to appear linked to parvovirus B19, influenza, CMV and Epstein-Barr virus. An earlier analysis of several hundred of the donors showed that most TCR beta V segments appeared in productive rearrangements either about 90% or about 30% of the time, which broadly matched IMGT annotations. Assigning TCR associations to individual alleles was difficult when HLA alleles, especially DR and DQ, strongly co-occurred. A further reported finding was that TCR beta sequences accurately predicted the HLA-A and HLA-B alleles for most subjects in the first cohort. In vitro tests confirmed that a few of the cytomegalovirus-associated TCR beta chains recognize cytomegalovirus antigens. Linkage disequilibrium might explain the correlated functional status among segregating V segments, but an unknown experimental factor could not be excluded. According to a later analysis, TCR association rates differed among HLA loci, with DRB1 alleles showing the most associated TCRs and HLA-C alleles showing the fewest. Most CMV-associated TCR beta chains appeared to be HLA-restricted in a later analysis, and the HLA associations seemed to be driven largely by CMV exposure. The authors suggested that the approach could potentially be generalized to other disease states and immunological phenotypes. A later genetic analysis associated a missense DCLRE1C variant with V-gene and J-gene trimming of TCR beta chains, and an independent cohort replicated the association. Specific HLA alleles were associated with some 15,000 TCR beta sequences at a false discovery rate of 0.05 in a later analysis. HLA typing was unavailable for some donors at each locus, so association tests used only the typed subset. A cluster of highly shared sequence variants was judged likely to represent a technical artifact of the sequencing pipeline. The presence/absence analyses assumed that sequencing depth was roughly uniform across donors, and that assumption may not be true. According to a later genetic analysis, donors in an Asian-associated ancestry cluster had fewer N-insertions in productive TCRs than the approximately 710-donor mean. Only TCR beta chains were sequenced in this cohort, and the absence of alpha or paired-chain data limited detectable features. In the study, around 150 TCR beta chains were listed as associated with cytomegalovirus. Compared with equally common non-associated chains, HLA-associated TCR beta chains in a later analysis were more clonally expanded and had lower generation probabilities. Across donors, most TCR sequences were observed very rarely, whereas some public TCRs were present in many individuals. Because counts were too low, approximately 18 rarely observed V segments, including chromosome 9 orphons, were excluded from the earlier analysis of fewer than 650 of the donors. Because the 87-base-pair reads could not distinguish some IMGT-functional V segments, including TRBV6-2 and TRBV6-3, those segments were excluded. Cytomegalovirus status was reported to be diagnosed by the classifier with high specificity and sensitivity in both the original and validation cohorts.

In total, roughly 710 healthy bone marrow donors made up the cohort. Cohort members were all nominally healthy when sampled, although unrecorded immune exposures were likely present. The donor tested CMV seropositive, placing the donor among the 250 to 300 seropositive members of the cohort. Each donor provided a peripheral blood sample, and peripheral blood mononuclear cells were used for TCR beta sequencing. Genomic DNA was extracted from the blood cell samples with the Qiagen DNeasy Blood Extraction Kit. The library was made by the immunoSEQ multiplex PCR assay. A mixture of 60 forward primers for TCR Vbeta segments and 13 reverse primers for TCR Jbeta segments was used in the multiplex PCR. The CDR3 region of rearranged TCR beta genes was amplified from genomic DNA with a multiplex PCR assay. Amplified TCR beta libraries were sequenced as 87-base-pair reads on the Illumina HiSeq System. In the source study's methods: Across the 670 or so repertoires, a later analysis counted 60 million to 90 million unique TCR beta chains, roughly 11 million of which were shared by at least two donors. A nearest-neighbor algorithm error-corrected the raw reads and collapsed the reads into unique sequences, merging closely related sequences to remove PCR and sequencing errors. Alignment of CDR3 sequences to IMGT reference sequences was used to assign V, D and J gene segments. For a sequence to be retained, at least a six-nucleotide match to both a V gene segment and a J gene segment was required. A rearrangement counted as productive if the CDR3 had no stop codons and remained in frame with V and J, and every other rearrangement counted as non-productive. CDR3 was defined by IMGT convention, running from the second conserved V-encoded cysteine to the conserved J-encoded phenylalanine. In an earlier analysis of more than 550 of the donors, sequences lacking an unambiguous match to a single V gene segment were excluded. In an earlier analysis of around 590 of the donors, a V segment was called functional when productive rearrangements were above 56.7%, and segregating when the standard deviation between donors exceeded 5%. To diagnose cytomegalovirus status from the catalog of TCR beta chain sequences, a statistical classification framework was built. A later analysis assigned V and J genes by comparing TCR nucleotide sequences with IMGT/GENE-DB human TR gene sequences. The TCRdist pipeline was used in a later analysis to assign CDR3 sequences and most-parsimonious VDJ recombination scenarios. In a later analysis, each TCR beta chain was defined by its CDR3 amino acid sequence together with its V-gene family, and reads without a unique V-gene family were excluded. As a way to deal with suspected cross-contamination and a sequencing artifact, a later analysis dropped nearly 600 nucleotide sequences that were highly shared and had low generation probability. For each public chain, a later analysis derived a clonal expansion index from normalized ranks of inferred template counts within each repertoire. In a later analysis, generation probabilities were computed with a VDJ recombination model fitted to out-of-frame rearrangements, and the resulting probabilities were checked against IGoR. In a later analysis, TCR-TCR, TCR-HLA and TCR-CMV co-occurrence was scored with hypergeometric tests, and a repertoire-size bias correction was applied to TCR pairs. False discovery rates were estimated in a later analysis by permuting HLA or CMV assignments 20 times. A later analysis grouped co-occurring TCRs with DBSCAN, adding TCRdist sequence similarity when clustering within HLA-allele-positive subsets. For co-occurrence clustering, repertoires with fewer than 30,000 or more than 120,000 public chains were excluded, along with 5 or 6 repertoires with anomalous nucleotide sharing. TCRdb stores this immuneACCESS table with in-frame sequences only. Part of the clones is absent; in the studies checked, under half of the shortfall reflects unresolved V genes, and no reason is known for the rest. The V and J calls and clone size were taken over from that table, and D and trimming were inferred from the DNA. Present in this sample are about 120,000 clones, approximately 87% of which were seen just once. The ten largest clones take up 15% to 25% of the sample.

Remarks on this clone: The antigen it recognizes is unknown. No much larger clone is present one base from it, and per-base qualities are unavailable.

Taken from the germline V gene, the CDR1 and CDR2 loops are MGHRA and YSYEKL. The CDR3 contains 14 residues, cysteine and phenylalanine counted. Here the CDR3 DNA is all that survives: 42 bases in frame from base 1. Cut back by 3 bases and 4 bases, the V and J ends lie 10 bases apart. The sequence derives from a man between 18 and 35 years old in good health and CMV-seropositive. What was sequenced was PBMCs. Recombination joined TRBV4-1 with TRBJ1-5; TRBD1 is perhaps the D gene, given 5 matching bases. The CDR3 amino acid sequence is: CASSQLTVNQPQHF. The DNA is as follows: TGCGCCAGCAGCCAGTTGACAGTGAATCAGCCCCAGCATTTT.